A selection of T cell receptor beta chains follows, all from one sample in a study of blood T cell repertoires in COVID-19. Sequencing was performed with immunoSEQ multiplex PCR; in TCRdb, only in-frame clones are kept and a portion is missing. In the table there are hundreds of thousands of clones, around four fifths of which are singletons. The sequenced sample consisted of peripheral blood. The receptors here all came from a woman between 50 and 59 years old with active or convalescent COVID-19. CDR3s include the opening cysteine and the closing phenylalanine or tryptophan. The D gene is left open where the match is weak. The size entry is marked missing in some rows and otherwise reads once, few, many or a size class.

.,.,TRBJ2-3,15,TRBV2,TGTGCCAGCAGGGAACTCGGGAGAAGGGCAGATACGCAGTATTTT,CASRELGRRADTQYF
.,.,TRBJ2-3,16,TRBV9,TGTGCCAGCAGCGTAGCTACCCTAGCGCTAACAGATACGCAGTATTTT,CASSVATLALTDTQYF
TRBD1,.,TRBJ1-3,16,TRBV5-6,TGTGCCAGCAGCTTGGGCCCTACAGGGGGAATAAACACCATATATTTT,CASSLGPTGGINTIYF
.,few,TRBJ1-5,14,TRBV19,TGTGCCAGTAGTATTGGGGGGGGCCCCGGCCCCCAGCATTTT,CASSIGGGPGPQHF
TRBD1,.,TRBJ2-7,14,TRBV6-1,TGTGCCAGCAGTGATTTGGGACAGGGCTACGAGCAGTACTTC,CASSDLGQGYEQYF
.,.,TRBJ2-7,11,TRBV20-1,TGCAGTGCTAGAGGAAGCTGGGAGCAGTACTTC,CSARGSWEQYF
.,.,TRBJ2-7,12,TRBV12-3/TRBV12-4,TGTGCCAGCAGTTTCCAGCGGGCCGAGCAGTACTTC,CASSFQRAEQYF
TRBD2,.,TRBJ2-3,15,TRBV5-1,TGCGCCAGCAGCTCGAACGCGGGAGGGGTAGATACGCAGTATTTT,CASSSNAGGVDTQYF
.,.,TRBJ2-3,14,TRBV5-1,TGCGCCAGCAGCTTGCATGAGAAGATGGATACGCAGTATTTT,CASSLHEKMDTQYF
TRBD2,.,TRBJ2-4,17,TRBV5-6,TGTGCCAGCAGCTTGGCAGGCGGGGGACTAGCGGCGGGCATTCAGTACTTC,CASSLAGGGLAAGIQYF
TRBD1,.,TRBJ1-5,17,TRBV20-1,TGCAGTGCTAGTGCCAGGGGGACTCACCTAAACAATCAGCCCCAGCATTTT,CSASARGTHLNNQPQHF
TRBD2,once,TRBJ2-4,17,TRBV19,TGTGCCAGTAGTGCACCTAGCGGGAGTTCGCACAAAAACATTCAGTACTTC,CASSAPSGSSHKNIQYF
TRBD1,.,TRBJ1-5,17,TRBV28,TGTGCCAGCATCCCTCAAACAGGGGGCAGTGGCAATCAGCCCCAGCATTTT,CASIPQTGGSGNQPQHF
.,.,TRBJ2-5,15,TRBV7-5,TGTGTCAGAAGCAAAAGCCCGGGACTAAGGGAGACCCAGTACTTC,CVRSKSPGLRETQYF
TRBD2,.,TRBJ2-7,18,TRBV2,TGTGCCAGCAGTGCTGGACTAGCGGTTAGACCTATTTCCTACGAGCAGTACTTC,CASSAGLAVRPISYEQYF
TRBD2,.,TRBJ2-3,16,TRBV7-6,TGTGCCAGCAGCTCAGCCGGGACTAGCGGCACAGATACGCAGTATTTT,CASSSAGTSGTDTQYF
TRBD1,.,TRBJ1-5,15,TRBV19,TGTGCCAGTAGTTCGGGACAGGGGGTAAATCAGCCCCAGCATTTT,CASSSGQGVNQPQHF
TRBD2,.,TRBJ2-7,14,TRBV6-2/TRBV6-3,TGTGCCAGCAGCCTCCCGGGACTAGCCTACGAGCAGTACTTC,CASSLPGLAYEQYF
.,.,TRBJ1-6,13,TRBV9,TGTGCCAGCAGCGTGGTCGGTAATTCACCCCTCCACTTT,CASSVVGNSPLHF
TRBD2,.,TRBJ2-5,15,TRBV3-1/TRBV3-2,TGTGCCAGCAGACGGGGACTAGGACCCTCAGAGACCCAGTACTTC,CASRRGLGPSETQYF
TRBD2,.,TRBJ2-1,15,TRBV5-1,TGCGCCAGCAGCTTGGCCGTAGGGAGGGACAATGAGCAGTTCTTC,CASSLAVGRDNEQFF
TRBD2,.,TRBJ2-1,16,TRBV24-1,TGTGCCACCAGTGATACACTAGCGGGAGGTTACAATGAGCAGTTCTTC,CATSDTLAGGYNEQFF
TRBD1,.,TRBJ2-2,16,TRBV7-9,TGTGCCAGCAGCTATCCCAGGACAGGGGACGACGGGGAGCTGTTTTTT,CASSYPRTGDDGELFF
TRBD2,.,TRBJ2-1,15,TRBV7-8,TGTGCCAGCAGCCAGACTAGCGGGAGTCTCAATGAGCAGTTCTTC,CASSQTSGSLNEQFF
.,.,TRBJ1-2,15,TRBV19,TGTGCCAGTAGCCCAGGGGACGGGAATAACTATGGCTACACCTTC,CASSPGDGNNYGYTF
TRBD1,.,TRBJ1-4,15,TRBV27,TGTGCCAGCAGCATGCGGCGGGACAGGGCGTTTCGGCTGTTTTTT,CASSMRRDRAFRLFF
.,.,TRBJ2-7,14,TRBV7-2,TGTGCCAGCAGCTTAGGGGGGCGCAATTACGAGCAGTACTTC,CASSLGGRNYEQYF
.,.,TRBJ1-3,17,TRBV18,TGTGCCAGCTCACCCACAATAGGAGGTGCAACTGGAAACACCATATATTTT,CASSPTIGGATGNTIYF
TRBD1,.,TRBJ1-3,16,TRBV28,TGTGCCAGCAGCTCCGGACAGGTTTTATCTGGAAACACCATATATTTT,CASSSGQVLSGNTIYF
.,.,TRBJ1-1,13,TRBV6-5,TGTGCCAGTCAACTCAGGGAGGACACTGAAGCTTTCTTT,CASQLREDTEAFF
TRBD1,once,TRBJ2-7,15,TRBV28,TGTGCCAGCAGTTTATTGGGACAGGTATCCTACGAGCAGTACTTC,CASSLLGQVSYEQYF
.,.,TRBJ2-7,14,TRBV5-1,TGCGCCAGCAGCTTGGAGAGGATTTCCTACGAGCAGTACTTC,CASSLERISYEQYF
TRBD1,.,TRBJ1-1,14,TRBV19,TGTGCCAGCCGAAACAGGGGTGGTAGAACTGAAGCTTTCTTT,CASRNRGGRTEAFF
.,.,TRBJ1-6,14,TRBV5-6,TGTGCCAGCAGCTTGCCAGGGGCGGCTTCACCCCTCCACTTT,CASSLPGAASPLHF
TRBD1,.,TRBJ1-5,17,TRBV3-1/TRBV3-2,TGTGCCAGCAGCCAACGGACAGGGGCACTTAGCAATCAGCCCCAGCATTTT,CASSQRTGALSNQPQHF
TRBD2,.,TRBJ2-7,14,TRBV30,TGTGCCTGGAGGTCTAGCGGGATCTCCTACGAGCAGTACTTC,CAWRSSGISYEQYF
.,few,TRBJ2-2,16,TRBV27,TGTGCCAGCAGTCTCCAGATACAAGCGAACACCGGGGAGCTGTTTTTT,CASSLQIQANTGELFF
TRBD2,.,TRBJ2-1,14,TRBV28,TGTGCCAGCAGTTTGGGACTAGCAAGACATGAGCAGTTCTTC,CASSLGLARHEQFF
.,.,TRBJ2-7,15,TRBV29-1,TGCAGCGTTGAAGGCGGCAGTCAGAGCTCCTACGAGCAGTACTTC,CSVEGGSQSSYEQYF
.,.,TRBJ1-5,13,TRBV6-1,TGTGCCAGCAGTGAAGATCCAGATCAGCCCCAGCATTTT,CASSEDPDQPQHF
TRBD2,.,TRBJ2-7,15,TRBV7-2,TGTGCCAGCAGCTCGTACGGACTAGCAAAAGGGGAGCAGTACTTC,CASSSYGLAKGEQYF
.,.,TRBJ1-6,13,TRBV27,TGTGCCAGCAGCATAGGGGGGGGTTCACCCCTCCACTTT,CASSIGGGSPLHF
TRBD1,.,TRBJ1-3,14,TRBV7-8,TGTGCCAGCAGCCCGACAGGGTCTGGAAACACCATATATTTT,CASSPTGSGNTIYF
TRBD1,.,TRBJ1-2,14,TRBV28,TGTGCCAGCAGTTCCGGACAGGGGGCAGATGGCTACACCTTC,CASSSGQGADGYTF
.,.,TRBJ2-3,11,TRBV19,TGTGCCAGTAGCTACACAGATACGCAGTATTTT,CASSYTDTQYF
.,.,TRBJ2-2,11,TRBV25-1,TGTGCCAGCAACCGGGCCGGGGAGCTGTTTTTT,CASNRAGELFF
TRBD2,.,TRBJ2-5,18,TRBV28,TGTGCCAGCAGTTTATTCTCAGCGACTAGCGGGATGGAGGAGACCCAGTACTTC,CASSLFSATSGMEETQYF
.,.,TRBJ1-1,12,TRBV28,TGTGCCAGCAGTCTAATGAACACTGAAGCTTTCTTT,CASSLMNTEAFF
TRBD1,.,TRBJ1-2,16,TRBV28,TGTGCCAGCAGTTCAACCACCAGGGGGCCTAACTATGGCTACACCTTC,CASSSTTRGPNYGYTF
TRBD2,.,TRBJ2-1,19,TRBV4-1,TGCGCCAGCAGCCAAGACCATTTTAGCGGGAGGGGTGCGAGCAATGAGCAGTTCTTC,CASSQDHFSGRGASNEQFF
.,.,TRBJ2-7,15,TRBV6-5,TGTGCCAGCCGTCGGGGGAATATAGCCTCCTACGAGCAGTACTTC,CASRRGNIASYEQYF
.,.,TRBJ2-5,15,TRBV18,TGTGCCAGCTCAACCTCGGACTGGTATCAAGAGACCCAGTACTTC,CASSTSDWYQETQYF
.,.,TRBJ2-4,15,TRBV2,TGTGCCAGCAGTCCCCGACAGGCGGCCCCAAACATTCAGTACTTC,CASSPRQAAPNIQYF
.,.,TRBJ2-2,15,TRBV27,TGTGCCAGCAGTTACGCTACTTCAAACACCGGGGAGCTGTTTTTT,CASSYATSNTGELFF
TRBD2,.,TRBJ2-2,16,TRBV5-1,TGCGCCAGCAGCGCGGTGGGCGGGAGGAGCACCGGGGAGCTGTTTTTT,CASSAVGGRSTGELFF
.,.,TRBJ2-2,15,TRBV5-1,TGCGCCAGCAGCTTGACTCAGGGTTACACCGGGGAGCTGTTTTTT,CASSLTQGYTGELFF